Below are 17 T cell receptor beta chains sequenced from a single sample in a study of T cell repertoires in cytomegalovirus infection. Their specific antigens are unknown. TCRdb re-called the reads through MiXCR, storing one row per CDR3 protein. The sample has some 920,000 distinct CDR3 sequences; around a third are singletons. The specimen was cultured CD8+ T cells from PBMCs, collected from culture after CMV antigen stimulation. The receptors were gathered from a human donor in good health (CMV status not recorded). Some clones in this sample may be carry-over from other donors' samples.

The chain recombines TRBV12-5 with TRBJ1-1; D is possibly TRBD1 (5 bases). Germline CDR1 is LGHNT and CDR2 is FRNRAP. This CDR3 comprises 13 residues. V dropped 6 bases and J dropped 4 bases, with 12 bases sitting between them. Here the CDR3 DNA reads TGTGCTAGTGGGTGGGGCGGCGGCACTGAAGCTTTCTTT. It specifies CASGWGGGTEAFF.

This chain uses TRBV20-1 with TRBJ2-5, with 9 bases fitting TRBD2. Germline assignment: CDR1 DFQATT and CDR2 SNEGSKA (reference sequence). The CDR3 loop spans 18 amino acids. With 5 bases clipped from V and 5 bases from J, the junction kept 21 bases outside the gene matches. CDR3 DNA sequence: TGCAGTGCTTCCCCACCGCCTAGCGGGGCCCCCTTAAGGGAGACCCAGTACTTC. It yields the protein CSASPPPSGAPLRETQYF.

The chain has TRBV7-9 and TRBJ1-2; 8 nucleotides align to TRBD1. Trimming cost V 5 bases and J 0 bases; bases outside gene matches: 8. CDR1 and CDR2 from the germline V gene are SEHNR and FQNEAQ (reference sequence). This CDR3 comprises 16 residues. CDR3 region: CASSLVGTGANYGYTF. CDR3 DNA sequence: TGTGCCAGCAGCCTTGTCGGGACAGGAGCTAACTATGGCTACACCTTC.

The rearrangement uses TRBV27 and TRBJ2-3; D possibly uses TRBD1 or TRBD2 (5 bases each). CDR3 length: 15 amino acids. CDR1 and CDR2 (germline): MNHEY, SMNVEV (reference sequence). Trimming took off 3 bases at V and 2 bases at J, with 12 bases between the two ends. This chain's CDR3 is CASSFRDRNTDTQYF. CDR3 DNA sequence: TGTGCCAGCAGTTTCCGGGACCGCAACACAGATACGCAGTATTTT.

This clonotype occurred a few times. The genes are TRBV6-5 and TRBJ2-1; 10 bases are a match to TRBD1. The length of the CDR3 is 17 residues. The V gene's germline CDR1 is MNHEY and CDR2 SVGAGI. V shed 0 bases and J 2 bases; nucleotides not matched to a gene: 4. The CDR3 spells CASSYSAGTGAYNEQFF. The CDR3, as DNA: TGTGCCAGCAGTTACTCAGCTGGGACAGGGGCCTACAATGAGCAGTTCTTC.

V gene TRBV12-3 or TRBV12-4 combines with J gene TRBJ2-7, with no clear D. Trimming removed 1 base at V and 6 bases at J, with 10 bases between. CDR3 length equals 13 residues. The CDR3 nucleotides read TGTGCCAGCAGTTTAGGGCCTCGTCTCGAGCAGTACTTC. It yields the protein CASSLGPRLEQYF.

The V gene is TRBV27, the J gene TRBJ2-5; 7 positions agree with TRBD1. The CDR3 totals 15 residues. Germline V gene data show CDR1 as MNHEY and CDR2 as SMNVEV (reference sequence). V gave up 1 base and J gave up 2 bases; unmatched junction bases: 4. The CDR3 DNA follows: TGTGCCAGCAGTTTATGGGCAGGGGGACAAGAGACCCAGTACTTC. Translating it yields CASSLWAGGQETQYF.

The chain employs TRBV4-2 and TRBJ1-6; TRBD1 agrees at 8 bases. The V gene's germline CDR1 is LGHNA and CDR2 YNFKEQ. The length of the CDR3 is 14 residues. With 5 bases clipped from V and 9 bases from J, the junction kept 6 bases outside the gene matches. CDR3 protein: CASSTGQGGSPLHF. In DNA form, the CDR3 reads TGTGCCAGCAGCACCGGACAGGGTGGTTCACCCCTCCACTTT.

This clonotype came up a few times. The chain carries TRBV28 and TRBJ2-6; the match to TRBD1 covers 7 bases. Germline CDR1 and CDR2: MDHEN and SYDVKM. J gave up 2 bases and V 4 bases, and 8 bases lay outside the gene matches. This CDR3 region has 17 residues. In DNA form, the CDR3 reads TGTGCCAGCAGTTGGGTACAGGGGACCCCTGGGGCCAACGTCCTGACTTTC. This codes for CASSWVQGTPGANVLTF.

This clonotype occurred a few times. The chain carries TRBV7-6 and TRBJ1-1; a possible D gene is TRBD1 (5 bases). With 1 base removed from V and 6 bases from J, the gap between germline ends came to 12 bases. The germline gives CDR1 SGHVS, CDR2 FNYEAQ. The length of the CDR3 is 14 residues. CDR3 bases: TGTGCCAGCAGCTTAGGCGGGACTCTTCCTGAAGCTTTCTTT. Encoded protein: CASSLGGTLPEAFF.

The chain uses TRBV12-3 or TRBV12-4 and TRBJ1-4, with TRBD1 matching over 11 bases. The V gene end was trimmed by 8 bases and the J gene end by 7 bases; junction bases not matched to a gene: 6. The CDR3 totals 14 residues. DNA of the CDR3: TGTGCCAGCGTGTCCGGGACAGGGGGTGAAAAACTGTTTTTT. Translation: CASVSGTGGEKLFF.

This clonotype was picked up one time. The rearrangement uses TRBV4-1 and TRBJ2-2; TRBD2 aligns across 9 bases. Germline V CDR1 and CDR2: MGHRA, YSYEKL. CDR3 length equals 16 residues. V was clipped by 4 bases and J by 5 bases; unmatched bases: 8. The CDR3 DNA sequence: TGCGCCAGCAGCCCGGTAAACAGCGGGGGGACCGGGGAGCTGTTTTTT. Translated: CASSPVNSGGTGELFF.

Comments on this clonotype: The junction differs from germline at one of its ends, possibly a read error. Here the CDR3 reads CASNASWDEQFF. Written as DNA, the CDR3 is TGTGCTAGCAACGCGTCTTGGGATGAGCAGTTCTTC. V is TRBV7-7 and J is TRBJ2-1; unclear D gene. CDR3 size: 12 residues. Germline loops: CDR1 SSHAT, CDR2 FNYEAQ (reference sequence).

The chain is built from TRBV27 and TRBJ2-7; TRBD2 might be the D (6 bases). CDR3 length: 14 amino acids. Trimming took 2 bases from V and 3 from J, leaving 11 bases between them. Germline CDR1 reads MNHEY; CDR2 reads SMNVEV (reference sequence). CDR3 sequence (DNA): TGTGCCAGCAGTTTAATTAGCGGCTACTACGAGCAGTACTTC. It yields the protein CASSLISGYYEQYF.

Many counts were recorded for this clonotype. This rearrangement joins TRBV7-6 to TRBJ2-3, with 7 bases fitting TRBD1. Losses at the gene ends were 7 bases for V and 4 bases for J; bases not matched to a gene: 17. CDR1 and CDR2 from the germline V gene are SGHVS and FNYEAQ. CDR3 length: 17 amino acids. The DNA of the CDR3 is TGTGCCAGCACCATACTGTCGGGACAGCTCGTCCCAGATACGCAGTATTTT. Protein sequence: CASTILSGQLVPDTQYF. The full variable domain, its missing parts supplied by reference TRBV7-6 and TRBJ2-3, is GAGVSQSPRYKVTKRGQDVALRCDPISGHVSLYWYRQALGQGPEFLTYFNYEAQQDKSGLPNDRFSAERPEGSISTLTIQRTEQRDSAMYRCASTILSGQLVPDTQYFGPGTRLTVL.

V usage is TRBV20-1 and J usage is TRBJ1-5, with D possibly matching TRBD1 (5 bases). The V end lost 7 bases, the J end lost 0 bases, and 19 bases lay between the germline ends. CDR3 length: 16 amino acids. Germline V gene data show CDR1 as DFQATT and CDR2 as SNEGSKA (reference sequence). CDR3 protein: CSVFIPGTDSNQPQHF. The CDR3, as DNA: TGCAGTGTTTTCATCCCCGGGACGGATAGCAATCAGCCCCAGCATTTT.

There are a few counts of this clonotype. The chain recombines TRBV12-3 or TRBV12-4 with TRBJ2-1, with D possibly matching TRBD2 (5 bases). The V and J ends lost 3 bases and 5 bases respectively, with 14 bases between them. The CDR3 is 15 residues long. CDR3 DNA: TGTGCCAGCAGTTTTGAGGGTAACATGCACAATGAGCAGTTCTTC. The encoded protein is CASSFEGNMHNEQFF.